This TCR beta chain was sequenced during a study of OX40 agonist ivuxolimab in advanced cancers. This CDR3 region has 16 residues. CDR1 and CDR2 from the germline V gene are SGHNT and YYREEE (reference sequence). The V end was cut by 0 bases, the J end by 4 bases, with 16 bases between. Repertoires were generated with immunoSEQ multiplex PCR, while TCRdb's copy carries only in-frame clones and drops some. Of tens of thousands of clones listed, around 88% are singletons. The clonotype comes from an adult with an advanced solid tumor such as melanoma, head and neck, liver or kidney cancer. This specimen consisted of CD4+ or CD8+ T cells sorted from blood, obtained in a trial of the OX40 agonist ivuxolimab. The chain recombines TRBV5-4 with TRBJ1-1, with a possible D match to TRBD1 (5 bases). The CDR3 protein is CASSLGPQGFITEAFF. The CDR3 region has the DNA TGTGCCAGCAGCTTGGGCCCCCAGGGATTTATCACTGAAGCTTTCTTT.